Listed here are 26 T cell receptor beta chains from one sample, sequenced in a study of vaccination effects on CD4 cells after COVID-19. The antigens of these receptors remain unknown. TCRdb's table, derived via immunoSEQ multiplex PCR, lists solely in-frame clones and lacks some. In the table there are under 80,000 clones, around 79% of which are singletons. The ViraFEST assay expanded antigen-specific CD4+ T cells with viral peptide pools before sequencing. Once cultured for roughly nine days, the cells underwent separation to obtain CD4+ T cells. Vaccinated recipients, who were negative for nucleocapsid antibodies, had no history of SARS-CoV-2 infection. The sample here was CD4+ T cells from PBMCs cultured with SARS-CoV-2 spike peptides, taken before COVID-19 vaccination. These receptors were collected from a human donor who received a COVID-19 vaccine.

The V call is TRBV6-5, the J call TRBJ1-2; tentative D call: TRBD1 (5 bases). In germline, CDR1 is MNHEY, CDR2 SVGAGI. V was clipped by 2 bases and J by 2 bases, with 9 bases between them. CDR3 size: 14 residues. The CDR3 here is CASSYGGSNYGYTF. For the CDR3, the DNA is TGTGCCAGCAGTTACGGGGGATCCAACTATGGCTACACCTTC.

This clone was counted a single time. The rearrangement uses TRBV9 and TRBJ2-5; TRBD1 aligns across 9 bases. The V and J ends lost 0 bases and 2 bases, in that order; junction bases with no gene match: 5. This CDR3 has 16 residues. CDR1 is SGDLS, CDR2 YYNGEE, per germline. CDR3 amino acids: CASSVVGGQGQETQYF. For the CDR3, the DNA is TGTGCCAGCAGCGTAGTTGGGGGACAGGGTCAAGAGACCCAGTACTTC.

V gene TRBV24-1 combines with J gene TRBJ2-5, with 11 bases fitting TRBD2. V lost 9 bases to trimming and J lost 4 bases; unmatched junction nucleotides: 3. This CDR3 region has 13 residues. Germline V gene lookup returns CDR1 KGHDR and CDR2 SFDVKD. The CDR3, as DNA: TGTGCCACCGCTAGCGGGGGGAGAGAGACCCAGTACTTC. This codes for CATASGGRETQYF.

CDR3 sequence reads: CASSLLGTSLNTGELFF. The CDR3 region has the DNA TGTGCCAGCAGTTTACTTGGGACTAGCCTGAACACCGGGGAGCTGTTTTTT. The chain employs TRBV27 and TRBJ2-2; 9 bases align to TRBD2. This CDR3 spans 17 amino acids. V was clipped by 2 bases and J by 1 base; unmatched bases: 5. The germline V gene encodes CDR1 MNHEY and CDR2 SMNVEV (reference sequence).

The V call is TRBV7-8, the J call TRBJ1-2, with D uncertain. CDR1 SGHVS and CDR2 FQNEAQ come from the germline V gene. The CDR3 is 14 residues long. V was cut by 3 bases and J by 1 base, with 9 bases left in between. CDR3 DNA sequence: TGTGCCAGCAGCTTTGGCAAAAGTAACTATGGCTACACCTTC. Translated, it gives CASSFGKSNYGYTF. The entire variable domain, with the rest obtained from reference TRBV7-8 and TRBJ1-2, is as follows: GAGVSQSPRYKVAKRGQDVALRCDPISGHVSLFWYQQALGQGPEFLTYFQNEAQLDKSGLPSDRFFAERPEGSVSTLKIQRTQQEDSAVYLCASSFGKSNYGYTFGSGTRLTVV.

This chain connects TRBV6-5 to TRBJ1-6; 8 nucleotides agree with TRBD1. Germline lookup yields CDR1 MNHEY and CDR2 SVGAGI. Unmatched junction bases numbered 10, after V lost 8 bases and J lost 10 bases. The CDR3 covers 14 residues. The CDR3 coding sequence is TGTGCCAGCTTATGGACAGGGAGGAGATCACCCCTCCACTTT. It encodes CASLWTGRRSPLHF.

The chain is built from TRBV5-1 and TRBJ1-1; no clear D. With 0 bases removed from V and 3 bases from J, the gap between germline ends came to 12 bases. The CDR3 length is 15 residues. Looked up from germline, CDR1 is SGHRS and CDR2 is YFSETQ. CDR3 in DNA: TGCGCCAGCAGCTTGGTCGGGGATTCTGACACTGAAGCTTTCTTT. Its translation is CASSLVGDSDTEAFF.

The chain joins TRBV6-6 to TRBJ2-7; 7 nucleotides agree with TRBD2. J gave up 2 bases and V 5 bases, and 18 bases lay outside the gene matches. CDR3 length equals 18 residues. The V gene's germline CDR1 is MNHNY and CDR2 SVGAGI (reference sequence). Here the CDR3 DNA reads TGTGCCAGCAGTCCCCAACCTCGGGAGGCCTCGGAAGCCTACGAGCAGTACGTC. Protein sequence: CASSPQPREASEAYEQYV.

V and J are TRBV11-1 and TRBJ2-7; D gene unclear. The CDR3 totals 14 residues. Germline lookup yields CDR1 SGHAT and CDR2 FQDESV (reference sequence). The V end was cut by 0 bases, the J end by 3 bases, with 9 bases between. Here the CDR3 DNA reads TGTGCCAGCAGCTTAGCTCCGGAAAACTACGAGCAGTACGTC. Translating gives CASSLAPENYEQYV.

This chain joins TRBV24-1 and TRBJ2-1; no clear D gene. Trimming left V 8 bases short and J 0 bases short, with 7 bases between. The V gene's germline CDR1 is KGHDR and CDR2 SFDVKD. The CDR3 consists of 13 residues. This CDR3 is CATTASSYNEQFF. Written as DNA, the CDR3 is TGTGCCACCACTGCGAGCTCCTACAATGAGCAGTTCTTC.

Only one count was recorded for this clone. The CDR3 region is CASGFGLDRAGGLFQETQYF. In DNA, the CDR3 is TGTGCTAGTGGTTTTGGCCTGGACAGGGCGGGGGGGCTGTTCCAAGAGACCCAGTACTTC. The rearrangement uses TRBV12-5 and TRBJ2-5, with D perhaps TRBD2 (9 bases). The germline V gene encodes CDR1 LGHNT and CDR2 FRNRAP. Trimming shortened V by 3 bases and J by 1 base, and 27 bases separated the two germline ends. The CDR3 contains 20 residues.

This chain joins TRBV3-1 (or the pseudogene TRBV3-2) and TRBJ2-1, with D unresolved. Germline lookup yields CDR1 LGHDT and CDR2 YNNKEL (reference sequence). V was shortened by 3 bases and J by 8 bases, with 8 bases between the two germline ends. The CDR3 spans 12 residues. CDR3 residues: CASSHNPHEQFF. CDR3 coding DNA: TGTGCCAGCAGCCACAATCCCCATGAGCAGTTCTTC.

To note about this clone: The junction departs from germline at one end; a sequencing error may be responsible. The V gene is TRBV6-1, the J gene TRBJ2-1; the match to TRBD2 covers 9 bases. This CDR3 has 15 amino acids. Germline CDR1 MNHNS, CDR2 SASEGT. The CDR3 loop reads CASREAGGLYNEQFF. CDR3 coding DNA: TGTGCCAGCAGGGAAGCGGGGGGACTTTACAATGAGCAGTTCTTC.

The V call is TRBV5-8, the J call TRBJ2-3; 9 bases fit TRBD2. The length of the CDR3 is 16 residues. Germline CDR1 reads SGHTS; CDR2 reads YDEGEE. J was trimmed by 3 bases and V by 4 bases; bases with no gene match: 9. The CDR3 DNA reads as TGTGCCAGCAGCGGAGGGGAAGCGGGGGGAACAGATACGCAGTATTTT. Translated: CASSGGEAGGTDTQYF.

The chain joins TRBV15 to TRBJ1-1, with a possible D match to TRBD1 (5 bases). Trimming took 1 base from V and 3 from J, leaving 9 bases between them. Germline V gene sequence: CDR1 LNHNV, CDR2 YYDKDF (reference sequence). CDR3 length equals 14 residues. This CDR3 is CATSRGTRDTEAFF. CDR3 nucleotides: TGTGCCACCAGCAGAGGGACAAGGGACACTGAAGCTTTCTTT. The whole variable domain, filled in from reference TRBV15 and TRBJ1-1, reads DAMVIQNPRYQVTQFGKPVTLSCSQTLNHNVMYWYQQKSSQAPKLLFHYYDKDFNNEADTPDNFQSRRPNTSFCFLDIRSPGLGDTAMYLCATSRGTRDTEAFFGQGTRLTVV.

The V gene is TRBV25-1, the J gene TRBJ1-1, with 8 bases lining up with TRBD1. V shed 8 bases, J shed 1 base, and the junction held 12 bases outside the gene matches. Germline V CDR1 and CDR2: MGHDK, SYGVNS. This CDR3 has 16 amino acids. The CDR3 sequence is CASLSATGQENTEAFF. The CDR3 nucleotides are TGTGCCAGCTTATCGGCGACGGGACAGGAGAACACTGAAGCTTTCTTT.

This chain joins TRBV4-1 and TRBJ2-2; D perhaps matches TRBD2 (5 bases). The CDR3 loop spans 17 amino acids. Germline V gene sequence: CDR1 MGHRA, CDR2 YSYEKL. The germline V and J ends were trimmed by 0 bases and 4 bases, with 15 bases remaining between them. CDR3 loop: CASSQEPGGGITGELFF. The CDR3 DNA reads TGCGCCAGCAGCCAAGAACCCGGAGGAGGAATCACCGGGGAGCTGTTTTTT.

V and J are TRBV10-3 and TRBJ2-2, with 9 bases that match TRBD1. The ends lost 5 bases at V and 6 bases at J; junction bases unmatched: 7. Looked up from germline, CDR1 is ENHRY and CDR2 is SYGVKD. The CDR3 consists of 15 residues. CDR3 in amino acids: CAISPGQGLAGELFF. Here the CDR3 DNA reads TGTGCCATCAGTCCTGGACAGGGGTTAGCCGGGGAGCTGTTTTTT.

The chain has TRBV27 and TRBJ1-3, with D perhaps matching TRBD1 (5 bases). This CDR3 comprises 15 residues. From germline, CDR1 is MNHEY and CDR2 SMNVEV (reference sequence). V dropped 6 bases and J dropped 0 bases, with 12 bases sitting between them. DNA for the CDR3: TGTGCCAGCAGAGACTCCGGGACCTCTGGAAACACCATATATTTT. Its translation: CASRDSGTSGNTIYF.

The rearrangement links TRBV19 to TRBJ2-2; D is possibly TRBD1 (6 bases). The CDR3 consists of 15 residues. The V end was cut by 2 bases, the J end by 2 bases, with 9 bases between. Germline CDR1 is LNHDA and CDR2 is SQIVND (reference sequence). The CDR3: CASSIYRENTGELFF. For the CDR3, the DNA is TGTGCCAGTAGTATATACAGGGAAAACACCGGGGAGCTGTTTTTT.

The chain recombines TRBV19 with TRBJ1-5; D gene unclear. The V and J ends lost 6 bases and 9 bases respectively, with 15 bases between them. This CDR3 contains 13 residues. Germline CDR1 and CDR2: LNHDA and SQIVND (reference sequence). The CDR3 DNA follows: TGTGCCAGTAGAAAGGGCGGCATTGGGCCCCAGCATTTT. Residues: CASRKGGIGPQHF.

The gene calls are TRBV6-2 or TRBV6-3 and TRBJ2-3; tentatively, D is TRBD1 or TRBD2 (6 bases each). V lost 2 bases and J 6 bases, leaving 15 bases between the germline ends. This CDR3 has 15 residues. CDR1 is MNHEY, CDR2 SVGEGT, per germline. The CDR3 reads CASSYRWGAKDTQYF. The CDR3 DNA reads as TGTGCCAGCAGTTACCGTTGGGGGGCAAAGGATACGCAGTATTTT.

This clone was seen once. At one end the junction does not follow the germline gene, possibly because of a read error. V gene TRBV24-1 combines with J gene TRBJ2-5; 8 nucleotides agree with TRBD2. Germline assignment: CDR1 KGHDR and CDR2 SFDVKD. The CDR3 totals 13 residues. The CDR3 sequence: CATSDPVAGGGNF. The CDR3 nucleotides read TGTGCCACCAGTGATCCTGTCGCGGGGGGCGGGAACTTC.

The chain joins TRBV18 to TRBJ2-7; perhaps TRBD1 as D (6 bases). This CDR3 comprises 13 residues. CDR1 and CDR2 (germline): KGHSH, LQKENI. V lost 2 bases and J 3 bases, leaving 8 bases between the germline ends. The CDR3 nucleotides read TGTGCCAGCTCACCAGGGACATACTACGAGCAGTACGTC. It translates to CASSPGTYYEQYV.

V gene TRBV29-1 combines with J gene TRBJ2-7; TRBD2 matches 7 bases. This CDR3 spans 13 amino acids. Per germline, CDR1 SQVTM and CDR2 ANQGSEA. V lost 4 bases, J lost 2 bases, and 5 bases stayed unmatched. This CDR3 reads CSVANGTTYEQYV. CDR3 DNA sequence: TGCAGCGTTGCAAATGGGACTACCTACGAGCAGTACGTC.

The CDR3 region is CASSATTNGELFF. The DNA for the CDR3 is TGTGCCAGCAGCGCCACGACCAACGGGGAGCTGTTTTTT. The chain joins TRBV7-2 to TRBJ2-2; D is unresolved. Trimming stripped 5 bases from V and 7 bases from J, with 11 bases between. The CDR3 runs to 13 residues. Looked up from germline, CDR1 is SGHTA and CDR2 is FQGNSA.